This TCR beta chain is from a study of neurological immune-mediated disorders (dated by TCRdb to between 2018 and 2021). A note on the overall study: Among the roughly 34 multiple sclerosis patients, 31 had relapsing-remitting MS and 3 had secondary progressive MS. Alongside PBMC samples, the set of some 98 TCR-beta libraries contained longitudinal samples, technical triplicates, and paired CD4+ and CD8+ T-cell subsets that had been sorted. Peripheral blood TCR-beta repertoires from HTLV-I-associated myelopathy (HAM/TSP) patients, multiple sclerosis patients and healthy controls were compared by UMI-based sequencing. The cohort was made up of 68 subjects, consisting of roughly 15 HAM/TSP patients, about 34 multiple sclerosis patients and about 20 healthy controls.

For the unsorted PBMC libraries, 2 million PBMCs were stored in RNAlater at -80 degrees C until RNA extraction and were used to generate the libraries. The multiple sclerosis patients were enrolled in a US clinical protocol that evaluated disease progression with magnetic resonance imaging. PBMCs were separated from peripheral blood using Ficoll-Hypaque density gradient centrifugation and then cryopreserved in liquid nitrogen. cDNA was synthesized by template-switch 5'RACE using a primer with a 10-nucleotide random unique molecular identifier that tagged each TCR transcript. Each sequencing run produced over 190 million TCR-beta sequences covering 15-18 subjects. Total RNA was extracted with the RNeasy kit. The KAPA Real-time Library Amplification kit was used to amplify TCR-beta VDJ regions with primers targeting the TCR constant region and the 5'RACE anchor. A first PCR added sample indexes and Illumina adaptors, and a second PCR then raised library yield. The roughly 650 bp TCR product was size-selected on a 2% E-gel SizeSelection system after Ampure bead purification. Before pooling, library quality was assessed on a Bioanalyzer, concentration was determined with Qubit, and library quantification was performed with the Kapa Library Quantification kit. An Illumina HiSeq 2500 sequenced the libraries paired-end 2 x 150 bp. To increase sequence diversity, roughly 24-31% phiX was spiked into each library pool. Turning to the authors' computational methods: Quality-filtered reads were processed with the UMI-based MiGEC pipeline, which removed over 75% of raw TCR sequences during error correction. IMGT germline references were used for alignment of VDJ genes, and clonotypes were defined by a unique CDR3 amino acid sequence together with V-J genes. Clonal expansion, Shannon diversity and CDR3 relatedness were evaluated with VDJtools (CalcPairwiseDistances, ClusterSamples), while phylogenetic trees were built in CLCbio workbench. Using coefficient-of-variation modelling across technical triplicates, the study counted a clone as expanded if it had at least 8 unique UMIs. TCRdb reran the public reads through fastp at Q25 and MiXCR, keeping productive beta chains. Each record represents a unique CDR3 protein, reported with the most common genes and DNA among its rows. It is TCRdb's table, rather than the study itself, that gives the V and J calls and clone size. Across this sample there are about 70,000 distinct CDR3 sequences, with roughly 5.6% seen only once. Of the sample, approximately 5.6% falls within the top ten clones.

Study-wide findings and limitations: Across subjects, expanded clones never shared an identical CDR3 amino acid sequence, which suggests that the TCR-beta repertoires in every group were private. No association of the MS cluster with clinical or MRI features was observed, and the need for larger cohorts was stated by the authors. In phylogenetic analysis, the repertoires of 18 of 34 MS patients grouped into a cluster of related CDR3 sequences, which suggests a possible signature at the repertoire level. TCR clonal expansion was greatest in HAM/TSP patients and smallest in MS patients, who ranked below even healthy controls.

This clonotype was recorded at least ten times. Its antigen remains unidentified. The input lacks base qualities; no much larger clone sits a single base away. CDR3 length: 12 amino acids, cysteine to phenylalanine. Only the CDR3 DNA stays, 36 bases, in frame from base 1. The germline V gene (reference sequence) gives CDR1 as DFQATT and CDR2 as SNEGSKA. Trimming at the junction amounts to 7 bases on V and 1 base on J, and the germline ends lie 10 bases apart. This TCR derives from a human donor with multiple sclerosis. The donor label of this sample is uncertain. Sequencing was done on a sample of PBMCs. The chain was built from TRBV20-1 and TRBJ1-1; TRBD1 is possibly the D segment (5 matching bases). The CDR3 sequence is CSVWGGNTEAFF. The DNA sequence is as follows: TGCAGTGTTTGGGGGGGGAACACTGAAGCTTTCTTT.